The rows below give T cell receptor beta chains drawn from one sample of a study of T cells in Graves' hyperthyroidism and ophthalmopathy. TCRdb passed the multiplex PCR reads through MiXCR, listing each CDR3 protein once. Among around 600,000 distinct CDR3 sequences listed, more than 13% were seen once. The sequenced material came from blood. Receptor source: a woman in her late teens or twenties with Graves' ophthalmopathy. Both conserved end residues are part of each CDR3. The order of the fields is J gene, clone size, V gene, D gene, CDR3 protein, CDR3 DNA. D genes are given only for firm matches. Some rows mark clone size as missing; the rest say once, few, many or name a class of expanded clone.

J: TRBJ1-5; size: many; V: TRBV7-9; D: .; CDR3: CASSSSTWGQPQHF; DNA: TGTGCCAGCAGCTCCTCCACCTGGGGTCAGCCCCAGCATTTT
J: TRBJ1-5; size: .; V: TRBV20-1; D: .; CDR3: CSATAYKYNQPQHF; DNA: TGCAGTGCCACCGCGTACAAGTACAATCAGCCCCAGCATTTT
J: TRBJ2-7; size: .; V: TRBV4-1; D: .; CDR3: CASSQAGKGYEQYF; DNA: TGCGCCAGCAGCCAAGCCGGGAAAGGCTACGAGCAGTACTTC
J: TRBJ2-7; size: many; V: TRBV11-1; D: TRBD1; CDR3: CASSFATGQGKDEQYF; DNA: TGTGCCAGCAGCTTCGCGACGGGACAGGGAAAGGACGAGCAGTACTTC
J: TRBJ2-7; size: many; V: TRBV20-1; D: TRBD2; CDR3: CSARDPGGPNEQYF; DNA: TGCAGTGCTAGAGACCCGGGAGGGCCTAACGAGCAGTACTTC
J: TRBJ2-3; size: many; V: TRBV2; D: TRBD2; CDR3: CASSWTSGRALGTDTQYF; DNA: TGTGCCAGCAGCTGGACTAGCGGGAGGGCCCTCGGCACAGATACGCAGTATTTT
J: TRBJ1-5; size: many; V: TRBV3-1; D: .; CDR3: CASSQDVQSNQPQHF; DNA: TGTGCCAGCAGCCAAGATGTGCAGAGTAATCAGCCCCAGCATTTT
J: TRBJ2-7; size: .; V: TRBV7-2; D: TRBD1; CDR3: CASSLTGTGIDEQYF; DNA: TGTGCCAGCAGCTTAACCGGGACAGGGATCGACGAGCAGTACTTC
J: TRBJ2-2; size: few; V: TRBV9; D: .; CDR3: CASGGGGRTYTGELFF; DNA: TGTGCCAGCGGAGGGGGAGGCCGGACCTACACCGGGGAGCTGTTTTTT
J: TRBJ2-7; size: many; V: TRBV5-1; D: TRBD1; CDR3: CASSLEGQGYEQYF; DNA: TGCGCCAGCAGCTTGGAGGGACAGGGTTACGAGCAGTACTTC
J: TRBJ2-7; size: many; V: TRBV6-1; D: .; CDR3: CASSPPQGWAYEQYF; DNA: TGTGCCAGCAGTCCCCCCCAAGGTTGGGCCTACGAGCAGTACTTC
J: TRBJ1-2; size: .; V: TRBV6-1; D: .; CDR3: CASIQRAAVGFPGGLHGYTF; DNA: TGTGCCAGCATCCAGAGGGCCGCAGTCGGTTTCCCGGGAGGCTTACATGGCTACACCTTC
J: TRBJ1-1; size: many; V: TRBV20-1; D: TRBD1; CDR3: CSARSRRDREAFF; DNA: TGCAGTGCTAGATCCCGGAGGGACAGAGAAGCTTTCTTT
J: TRBJ2-2; size: .; V: TRBV7-2; D: .; CDR3: CASSAEVSRTGELFF; DNA: TGTGCCAGCAGTGCGGAGGTGAGCCGGACGGGGGAGCTGTTTTTT
J: TRBJ1-2; size: many; V: TRBV11-2; D: .; CDR3: CASSPGTPAGYGYTF; DNA: TGTGCCAGCAGCCCGGGGACACCGGCTGGTTATGGCTACACCTTC
J: TRBJ2-7; size: many; V: TRBV28; D: TRBD2; CDR3: CASSSLAGEPPTYEQYF; DNA: TGTGCCAGCAGTTCACTAGCGGGAGAACCCCCCACCTACGAGCAGTACTTC
J: TRBJ2-1; size: once; V: TRBV9; D: TRBD2; CDR3: CASSVPGLAGSDEQFF; DNA: TGTGCCAGCAGCGTACCAGGACTAGCGGGAAGTGATGAGCAGTTCTTC
J: TRBJ2-3; size: many; V: TRBV27; D: .; CDR3: CASSFSGFGGLADTQYF; DNA: TGTGCCAGCAGTTTTAGCGGATTTGGGGGGCTGGCAGATACGCAGTATTTT
J: TRBJ2-1; size: many; V: TRBV5-1; D: TRBD2; CDR3: CASSRSFRLAGDWDNEQFF; DNA: TGCGCCAGCAGCAGAAGCTTCCGACTAGCGGGAGATTGGGACAATGAGCAGTTCTTC
J: TRBJ1-3; size: few; V: TRBV9; D: .; CDR3: CASSHGSGAGNTIYF; DNA: TGTGCCAGCAGTCACGGTTCGGGGGCTGGAAACACCATATATTTT
J: TRBJ2-1; size: many; V: TRBV3-1; D: TRBD2; CDR3: CASSPTSGIYNEQFF; DNA: TGTGCCAGCAGCCCGACTAGCGGTATCTACAATGAGCAGTTCTTC
J: TRBJ2-1; size: few; V: TRBV27; D: TRBD2; CDR3: CASSRPGLADYNEQFF; DNA: TGTGCCAGCAGCCGCCCCGGACTAGCGGACTACAATGAGCAGTTCTTC
J: TRBJ1-1; size: few; V: TRBV10-3; D: TRBD1; CDR3: CAISGGQPNTEAFF; DNA: TGTGCCATCAGTGGGGGACAGCCGAACACTGAAGCTTTCTTT
J: TRBJ2-7; size: few; V: TRBV11-2; D: .; CDR3: CASSPLRGGKENEQYF; DNA: TGTGCCAGCAGCCCCCTGCGAGGCGGGAAAGAGAACGAGCAGTACTTC
J: TRBJ1-2; size: .; V: TRBV29-1; D: .; CDR3: CSVEPGQAYGYTF; DNA: TGCAGCGTTGAGCCTGGGCAGGCTTACGGCTACACCTTC
J: TRBJ2-1; size: many; V: TRBV6-1; D: TRBD2; CDR3: CASSRTTEGLAGVTEQFF; DNA: TGTGCCAGCAGTAGAACTACCGAGGGACTAGCGGGAGTCACTGAGCAGTTCTTC
J: TRBJ1-2; size: .; V: TRBV28; D: TRBD1; CDR3: CASSESGGQGYGYTF; DNA: TGTGCCAGCAGTGAGTCGGGCGGACAGGGTTATGGCTACACCTTC
J: TRBJ1-2; size: many; V: TRBV7-9; D: .; CDR3: CASSSRQDLNYGYTF; DNA: TGTGCCAGCAGCAGTCGACAGGACCTAAACTATGGCTACACCTTC
J: TRBJ2-1; size: few; V: TRBV20-1; D: TRBD1; CDR3: CSASPPVGTGTYNEQFF; DNA: TGCAGTGCTAGCCCTCCCGTAGGGACAGGGACCTACAATGAGCAGTTCTTC
J: TRBJ1-2; size: .; V: TRBV10-3; D: .; CDR3: CAISESPDYGYTF; DNA: TGTGCCATCAGTGAGTCGCCCGATTATGGCTACACCTTC
J: TRBJ2-4; size: .; V: TRBV28; D: .; CDR3: CASSFKGKGTKNIQYF; DNA: TGTGCCAGCAGCTTTAAGGGGAAGGGGACCAAAAACATTCAGTACTTC
J: TRBJ2-5; size: .; V: TRBV25-1; D: TRBD1; CDR3: CASSDVTGLQETQYF; DNA: TGTGCCAGCAGTGATGTGACAGGGCTTCAAGAGACCCAGTACTTC
J: TRBJ1-3; size: .; V: TRBV27; D: .; CDR3: CASSSPNTGNTIYF; DNA: TGTGCCAGCAGTTCCCCAAACACTGGAAACACCATATATTTT
J: TRBJ2-5; size: many; V: TRBV20-1; D: TRBD2; CDR3: CSARDLTGGWETQYF; DNA: TGCAGTGCTAGAGATCTTACGGGAGGCTGGGAGACCCAGTACTTC
J: TRBJ1-5; size: .; V: TRBV4-2; D: .; CDR3: CASSQGGHQPQHF; DNA: TGTGCCAGCAGCCAAGGCGGTCATCAGCCCCAGCATTTT
J: TRBJ2-1; size: .; V: TRBV4-3; D: TRBD1; CDR3: CASSQDGTGLNNEQFF; DNA: TGCGCCAGCAGCCAAGATGGGACAGGGTTAAACAATGAGCAGTTCTTC
J: TRBJ2-7; size: few; V: TRBV4-1; D: TRBD2; CDR3: CASSQQVAGDPYEQYF; DNA: TGCGCCAGCAGCCAACAAGTAGCGGGGGACCCCTACGAGCAGTACTTC
J: TRBJ2-7; size: many; V: TRBV9; D: TRBD2; CDR3: CASSVRPSGRNEQYF; DNA: TGTGCCAGCAGCGTCCGTCCTAGCGGGAGAAACGAGCAGTACTTC
J: TRBJ2-2; size: many; V: TRBV30; D: .; CDR3: CAWGANTGELFF; DNA: TGTGCCTGGGGAGCGAACACCGGGGAGCTGTTTTTT
J: TRBJ2-5; size: few; V: TRBV19; D: .; CDR3: CASSPGSSSIETQYF; DNA: TGTGCCAGTAGCCCCGGGTCTAGCAGTATAGAGACCCAGTACTTC
J: TRBJ2-1; size: .; V: TRBV19; D: .; CDR3: CASSLVGGSYNEQFF; DNA: TGTGCCAGTAGCTTGGTAGGGGGCTCCTACAATGAGCAGTTCTTC
J: TRBJ1-1; size: few; V: TRBV7-9; D: .; CDR3: CASSLVRGRGLEAFF; DNA: TGTGCCAGCAGCTTAGTTAGGGGACGGGGGTTAGAAGCTTTCTTT
J: TRBJ2-1; size: .; V: TRBV6-2/TRBV6-3; D: .; CDR3: CASSYSTGDGDEQFF; DNA: TGTGCCAGCAGTTACTCGACGGGGGACGGGGATGAGCAGTTCTTC
J: TRBJ2-5; size: many; V: TRBV18; D: .; CDR3: CASSPPNTVGQTQYF; DNA: TGTGCCAGCTCACCACCCAACACGGTGGGCCAGACCCAGTACTTC
J: TRBJ1-2; size: many; V: TRBV7-9; D: TRBD1; CDR3: CASSRSGQGHKKNYGYTF; DNA: TGTGCCAGCAGCCGATCCGGACAGGGACATAAGAAGAACTATGGCTACACCTTC
J: TRBJ1-4; size: .; V: TRBV10-3; D: .; CDR3: CAIRDSNEKLFF; DNA: TGTGCCATCCGAGACAGTAATGAAAAACTGTTTTTT
J: TRBJ1-6; size: few; V: TRBV9; D: .; CDR3: CASSVEADAYNSPLHF; DNA: TGTGCCAGCAGCGTAGAAGCGGACGCATATAATTCACCCCTCCACTTT
J: TRBJ2-1; size: many; V: TRBV27; D: TRBD1; CDR3: CASSLPRPGTGRGNEQFF; DNA: TGTGCCAGCAGTCTACCCCGACCCGGGACAGGGAGGGGCAATGAGCAGTTCTTC
J: TRBJ2-1; size: .; V: TRBV6-2/TRBV6-3; D: .; CDR3: CASSYGRLTYNEQFF; DNA: TGTGCCAGCAGTTATGGGCGGTTGACCTACAATGAGCAGTTCTTC
J: TRBJ1-1; size: many; V: TRBV20-1; D: .; CDR3: CSARDTGLGTEAFF; DNA: TGCAGTGCTAGAGATACGGGGCTGGGGACTGAAGCTTTCTTT
J: TRBJ2-5; size: .; V: TRBV7-2; D: .; CDR3: CASSYSPSVEETQYF; DNA: TGTGCCAGCAGTTATTCCCCCTCCGTAGAAGAGACCCAGTACTTC
J: TRBJ2-2; size: .; V: TRBV6-5; D: TRBD1; CDR3: CASSYSGGFGTGELFF; DNA: TGTGCCAGCAGTTACTCAGGGGGCTTTGGCACCGGGGAGCTGTTTTTT
J: TRBJ2-1; size: .; V: TRBV7-9; D: TRBD2; CDR3: CASSKASTPETSPSSYNEQFF; DNA: TGTGCCAGCAGCAAAGCTTCGACGCCGGAGACTAGCCCTAGCTCCTACAATGAGCAGTTCTTC
J: TRBJ2-1; size: many; V: TRBV12-3/TRBV12-4; D: .; CDR3: CASRSGTELSREQFF; DNA: TGTGCCAGCAGATCCGGGACGGAGCTTTCGAGGGAGCAGTTCTTC
J: TRBJ1-6; size: .; V: TRBV6-1; D: .; CDR3: CASSTGWVLNSPLHF; DNA: TGTGCCAGCAGTACGGGTTGGGTCCTCAATTCACCCCTCCACTTT